This T cell receptor beta chain was captured in a study of vaccination effects on CD4 cells after COVID-19. Germline-derived CDR1 and CDR2 are SGHDT and YYEEEE. The CDR3 has 17 amino acids. The V gene lost 4 bases and the J gene lost 0 bases, with 16 bases spanning the gap. Within the ViraFEST assay, antigen-specific CD4+ T cells underwent expansion with viral peptide pools prior to sequencing. Culturing for around eleven days preceded CD4+ T cell isolation. Vaccinated participants had no history of SARS-CoV-2 infection and tested negative for nucleocapsid antibodies. Broader study findings: The study dataset contains few convalescent patients and includes no early post-infection timepoints.

As to this clone: What it binds is unknown.

Repertoires were generated with immunoSEQ multiplex PCR, while TCRdb's copy carries only in-frame clones and drops some. This sample has fewer than 30,000 clones, with around 70% found just once. The clonotype comes from a human donor who received a COVID-19 vaccine. The chain uses TRBV5-6 and TRBJ1-4; unclear D gene. Sequencing used CD4+ T cells from PBMCs cultured with SARS-CoV-2 spike peptides, obtained before COVID-19 vaccination. The CDR3: CASSSEHAATTNEKLFF. The CDR3 DNA reads TGTGCCAGCAGCAGTGAGCATGCAGCGACAACTAATGAAAAACTGTTTTTT.